Below, one T cell receptor beta chain is given with its context. The data originate from a study of blood T cell repertoires in COVID-19. In the study overall: In each case, the material was cDNA or gDNA derived from T cells, B-cell-depleted T cells, or PBMCs.

Assay used: immunoSEQ multiplex PCR; TCRdb lists only in-frame clones, some missing. The sample includes around 170,000 clones, around two thirds of them seen just once. Trimming removed 5 bases at V and 8 bases at J, with 16 bases between. The CDR3 sequence is 14 residues long. Germline V gene data show CDR1 as MGHDK and CDR2 as SYGVNS. The chain carries TRBV25-1 and TRBJ1-3; the D is unclear. The receptor was derived from a woman older than 75 with acute or convalescent COVID-19. The source material was peripheral blood. CDR3 protein: CASSLGEAGDTIYF. The CDR3 coding sequence is TGTGCCAGCAGTCTCGGAGAAGCTGGCGACACCATATATTTT.